Below are 14 T cell receptor beta chains sequenced from a single sample in a study of T cells in Graves' hyperthyroidism and ophthalmopathy. Amplification of TCR beta CDR3 regions was performed using RNA transcripts as template. The HTBI primer set was used in a first-round RT-PCR of the TCR CDR3. TCRdb re-derived calls from the multiplex PCR reads in MiXCR, one entry per CDR3 protein. In the table there are about 520,000 distinct CDR3 sequences, less than 25% of which are singletons. The sequenced sample consisted of blood. These receptors came from a woman in her 30s with Graves' ophthalmopathy.

DNA for the CDR3: TGCAGTGCTCGCAGCGGGAGCGTGAGCTCCTACGAGCAGTACTTC. Encoded protein: CSARSGSVSSYEQYF. The V and J genes are TRBV20-1 and TRBJ2-7; 8 positions agree with TRBD2. CDR3 size: 15 residues. After removal of 5 bases from V and 0 bases from J, the junction contained 9 bases not matched to a gene. Per the germline V gene, CDR1 is DFQATT and CDR2 is SNEGSKA (reference sequence).

The table lists this clonotype with many counts. The chain recombines TRBV2 with TRBJ1-2; D gene ambiguous. The ends were cut back, 7 bases at V and 4 bases at J, with 10 bases in the middle. The CDR3 spans 12 residues. Germline V gene data show CDR1 as SNHLY and CDR2 as FYNNEI. Here the CDR3 reads CASKGLVYGYTF. DNA of the CDR3: TGTGCCAGCAAAGGACTAGTCTATGGCTACACCTTC.

This clonotype was counted between two and nine times. V and J are TRBV11-2 and TRBJ1-2; D unresolved. The ends were cut back, 1 base at V and 6 bases at J, with 9 bases in the middle. The CDR3 runs 13 residues. In germline, CDR1 is SGHAT, CDR2 FQNNGV. The CDR3 sequence: CASSLGERDGYTF. As DNA, the CDR3 is TGTGCCAGCAGCTTAGGTGAGCGGGATGGCTACACCTTC.

The chain links TRBV6-5 to TRBJ2-5; 13 bases align to TRBD2. Germline lookup yields CDR1 MNHEY and CDR2 SVGAGI. CDR3 length: 18 amino acids. Trimming took 0 bases from V and 4 from J; bases not matched to a gene: 8. CDR3 nucleotide sequence: TGTGCCAGCAGTTACTCGACTAGCGGGGGGCCCGGGGGAGAGACCCAGTACTTC. It encodes CASSYSTSGGPGGETQYF.

The chain combines TRBV28 with TRBJ2-5, with D perhaps TRBD1 (6 bases). Germline CDR1 reads MDHEN; CDR2 reads SYDVKM. V lost 5 bases, J lost 0 bases, and 16 bases lay in between. This CDR3 has 16 residues. CDR3 in amino acids: CASSPTWGTNQETQYF. The CDR3, as DNA: TGTGCCAGCAGTCCTACTTGGGGGACAAACCAAGAGACCCAGTACTTC.

There are many counts of this clonotype. The chain links TRBV5-1 to TRBJ2-2; 8 nucleotides line up with TRBD2. Germline V CDR1 and CDR2: SGHRS, YFSETQ. CDR3 size: 17 residues. The V segment lost 0 bases and the J segment 5 bases; nucleotides outside the gene matches: 9. The CDR3 loop reads CASSLAIGGARTGELFF. CDR3 coding DNA: TGCGCCAGCAGCTTGGCTATCGGGGGGGCCCGGACCGGGGAGCTGTTTTTT.

This chain joins TRBV12-3 or TRBV12-4 and TRBJ2-2; TRBD1 is a possible D gene (5 bases). The CDR3 contains 14 residues. Trimming took off 6 bases at V and 3 bases at J, with 11 bases between the two ends. DNA of the CDR3: TGTGCCAGCAGCTCAGGGTTAGACACCGGGGAGCTGTTTTTT. It codes for CASSSGLDTGELFF.

This clonotype was picked up many times. The chain uses TRBV6-2 or TRBV6-3 and TRBJ1-1; D gene ambiguous. V was pared by 2 bases and J by 1 base, with 8 bases between. The CDR3 sequence is 14 residues long. Looked up from germline, CDR1 is MNHEY and CDR2 is SVGEGT. This CDR3 is CASSYPLGNTEAFF. The CDR3, as DNA: TGTGCCAGCAGTTACCCCCTGGGGAACACTGAAGCTTTCTTT.

This clonotype was counted ten times or more. This chain uses TRBV10-3 with TRBJ2-5; D gene uncertain. This CDR3 comprises 15 residues. In germline, CDR1 is ENHRY, CDR2 SYGVKD. The V gene lost 1 base and the J gene lost 1 base, with 10 bases spanning the gap. CDR3 loop: CAISELEQSQETQYF. The CDR3 DNA reads TGTGCCATCAGTGAGTTAGAACAGAGCCAAGAGACCCAGTACTTC.

This chain joins TRBV12-3 or TRBV12-4 and TRBJ1-6; D call uncertain. The V gene lost 5 bases and the J gene lost 5 bases, with 13 bases spanning the gap. This CDR3 is 15 amino acids long. The CDR3 reads CASSPSTSDNSPLHF. The CDR3 nucleotides are TGTGCCAGCAGTCCATCGACCTCGGATAATTCACCCCTCCACTTT.

This clonotype was detected many times. The gene calls are TRBV20-1 and TRBJ2-6; D might be TRBD1 or TRBD2, each matching 5 bases. Germline CDR1 and CDR2: DFQATT and SNEGSKA (reference sequence). The CDR3 is 14 amino acids. V gave up 7 bases and J gave up 4 bases, with 14 bases separating them. CDR3: CSVPSGAGANVLTF. The CDR3 DNA sequence: TGCAGTGTTCCGTCCGGGGCCGGGGCCAACGTCCTGACTTTC.

This clonotype was observed a few times. The chain carries TRBV11-2 and TRBJ1-1; D gene unclear. The germline CDR1 and CDR2 sequences are SGHAT and FQNNGV. V was cut by 2 bases and J by 7 bases, with 5 bases left in between. The CDR3 has 11 residues. The DNA of the CDR3 is TGTGCCAGCAGCTTAACGGTTGAAGCTTTCTTT. This gives the protein CASSLTVEAFF.

This clonotype appeared a few times. The chain carries TRBV6-5 and TRBJ2-2; D may be TRBD2 (6 bases). V was trimmed by 3 bases and J by 5 bases, leaving 13 bases between them. The CDR3 has 15 amino acids. Germline V gene lookup returns CDR1 MNHEY and CDR2 SVGAGI. The CDR3 bases are TGTGCCAGCAGTTATTTCGGGGGTACTACCGGGGAGCTGTTTTTT. Translation: CASSYFGGTTGELFF.

This clonotype was detected many times. This sequence joins TRBV20-1 and TRBJ2-7; the match to TRBD1 covers 9 bases. Germline V gene sequence: CDR1 DFQATT, CDR2 SNEGSKA (reference sequence). This CDR3 spans 14 amino acids. With V trimmed by 6 bases and J by 3 bases, 9 bases remained unmatched. The chain's CDR3 is CSAPRTGVLYEQYF. The CDR3 DNA is TGCAGTGCACCCCGGACAGGGGTTCTCTACGAGCAGTACTTC.